The next 30 T cell receptor beta chains were all read from a single sample in a study of blood T cell repertoires in COVID-19. Sequencing used immunoSEQ multiplex PCR; TCRdb keeps in-frame clones, though not all of them. The repertoire includes roughly 100,000 clones, around 87% of them detected once, and 15% sits in the top ten. Material for sequencing was peripheral blood. The receptors were gathered from a man aged 50-59 years with acute or convalescent COVID-19.

The CDR3 DNA is TGTGCCAGCAACGGGGATAGGAATTCACCCCTCCACTTT. This sequence encodes CASNGDRNSPLHF. The V gene is TRBV25-1, the J gene TRBJ1-6; D unresolved. V dropped 7 bases and J dropped 7 bases, with 11 bases sitting between them. CDR1 is MGHDK and CDR2 is SYGVNS in the germline V gene. This CDR3 is built from 13 residues.

The rearrangement links TRBV7-9 to TRBJ1-2; 9 bases align to TRBD1. The germline V gene encodes CDR1 SEHNR and CDR2 FQNEAQ (reference sequence). The CDR3 consists of 15 residues. V was pared by 4 bases and J by 4 bases, with 7 bases of the junction left unmatched. The CDR3 DNA reads TGTGCCAGCAGCTCACAGGGGGCTCTCCGCTATGGCTACACCTTC. It yields the protein CASSSQGALRYGYTF.

The chain recombines TRBV20-1 with TRBJ2-4; D possibly corresponds to TRBD2 (5 bases). Germline CDR1 reads DFQATT; CDR2 reads SNEGSKA (reference sequence). The V gene lost 6 bases and the J gene lost 16 bases, with 19 bases spanning the gap. The CDR3 consists of 11 residues. CDR3 sequence: CSAWVGGMVYF. CDR3 DNA: TGCAGTGCCTGGGTTGGAGGCATGGTTTACTTC.

V usage is TRBV3-1 (or the pseudogene TRBV3-2) and J usage is TRBJ2-3, with 8 bases aligning to TRBD2. This CDR3 contains 16 residues. Germline V gives CDR1 LGHDT, CDR2 YNNKEL (reference sequence). V lost 4 bases to trimming and J lost 3 bases; unmatched junction nucleotides: 9. In DNA, the CDR3 is TGTGCCAGCAGCCGGGGTAGCGGGATCAGTACAGATACGCAGTATTTT. Translated, it gives CASSRGSGISTDTQYF.

The CDR3 spells CASSTRDRGNQPQHF. The CDR3, as DNA: TGTGCCAGTTCGACCCGGGACAGGGGCAATCAGCCCCAGCATTTT. This sequence joins TRBV19 and TRBJ1-5; 9 bases are shared with TRBD1. Germline loops: CDR1 LNHDA, CDR2 SQIVND (reference sequence). V lost 8 bases to trimming and J lost 2 bases; unmatched junction nucleotides: 7. The CDR3 loop spans 15 amino acids.

This chain links TRBV18 with TRBJ2-1; TRBD2 matches 9 bases. Germline assignment: CDR1 KGHSH and CDR2 LQKENI. Trimming took 0 bases from V and 8 from J; bases not matched to a gene: 11. The CDR3 covers 17 residues. CDR3 loop: CASSPPDSGRLIYEQFF. The DNA of the CDR3 is TGTGCCAGCTCACCACCGGATAGCGGGAGACTTATATATGAGCAGTTCTTC.

The genes are TRBV11-3 and TRBJ1-1, with a weak D call TRBD1 (5 bases). The CDR3 has 16 amino acids. Trimming removed 5 bases at V and 1 base at J, with 17 bases between. Germline CDR1 is SGHNT and CDR2 is YENEEA. CDR3 in amino acids: CASSRAGRGRNTEAFF. CDR3 coding DNA: TGTGCCAGCAGCCGTGCGGGAAGGGGACGGAACACTGAAGCTTTCTTT.

The chain recombines TRBV30 with TRBJ1-3; D is unclear. CDR1 and CDR2 from the germline V gene are GTSNPN and SVGIG (reference sequence). Deletions cut 7 bases from V and 1 base from J, with 11 bases between. The CDR3 covers 13 residues. CDR3 protein: CASTQFSGNTIYF. The CDR3 bases are TGTGCCTCGACACAGTTTTCTGGAAACACCATATATTTT.

This clone occurred a few times. The chain couples TRBV11-2 to TRBJ2-3; TRBD2 aligns across 7 bases. This CDR3 is built from 17 residues. Germline V CDR1 and CDR2: SGHAT, FQNNGV. Trimming removed 0 bases from V and 12 bases from J; junction bases left unmatched: 18. DNA of the CDR3: TGTGCCAGCAGCTTAGAGGGGGGACTAAGCTACGTAGGCTTCCAGTATTTT. It codes for CASSLEGGLSYVGFQYF.

The chain joins TRBV2 to TRBJ2-3; 12 positions agree with TRBD1. CDR1 and CDR2 from the germline V gene are SNHLY and FYNNEI. The J segment lost 5 bases and the V segment lost 6 bases, leaving 6 bases of the junction unmatched. The CDR3 is made up of 15 amino acids. This chain's CDR3 is CASSPGQGAGDTQYF. CDR3 DNA: TGTGCCAGCAGCCCGGGACAGGGGGCTGGAGATACGCAGTATTTT.

A word on this clone: The sample has other DNA sequences that encode this CDR3 too. The V call is TRBV27, the J call TRBJ1-1, with a tentative D call TRBD1 (6 bases). Germline loops: CDR1 MNHEY, CDR2 SMNVEV (reference sequence). V was trimmed by 3 bases and J by 4 bases, leaving 6 bases between them. The CDR3 has 12 amino acids. The CDR3 region is CASSFRGTEAFF. DNA for the CDR3: TGTGCCAGCAGTTTCAGGGGCACTGAAGCTTTCTTT.

V usage is TRBV9 and J usage is TRBJ2-1, with 11 bases lining up with TRBD2. The V gene's germline CDR1 is SGDLS and CDR2 YYNGEE. The CDR3 loop spans 16 amino acids. V gave up 0 bases and J gave up 9 bases; unmatched junction bases: 8. Here the CDR3 DNA reads TGTGCCAGCAGCGTAGTAGTAGCGGGAGGGCAGGGTGAGCAGTTCTTC. Translating it yields CASSVVVAGGQGEQFF.

This clone showed up just once. The gene calls are TRBV5-1 and TRBJ2-1; D may be TRBD1 (5 bases). The germline gives CDR1 SGHRS, CDR2 YFSETQ. Between the trimmed V and J ends, which lost 0 bases and 0 bases, there was a span of 10 bases. CDR3 length: 16 residues. The CDR3 sequence: CASSLAAGPSYNEQFF. DNA for the CDR3: TGCGCCAGCAGCTTGGCCGCAGGGCCCTCCTACAATGAGCAGTTCTTC.

The chain joins TRBV15 to TRBJ1-6; 10 nucleotides line up with TRBD1. Germline V gene data show CDR1 as LNHNV and CDR2 as YYDKDF (reference sequence). CDR3 size: 16 residues. The trim removed 3 bases at V and 6 bases at J, leaving 5 bases unmatched. Here the CDR3 DNA reads TGTGCCACCAGCAGGGGAAGGACAGGGGGTAATTCACCCCTCCACTTT. Protein product: CATSRGRTGGNSPLHF.

The V gene is TRBV10-3, the J gene TRBJ2-1, with 14 bases that match TRBD2. The CDR3 has 14 amino acids. Germline CDR1 ENHRY, CDR2 SYGVKD. The junction had 7 bases not matched to a gene; V was cut back by 10 bases and J by 8 bases. The CDR3 DNA follows: TGTGCCAGTACGGGACTAGCGGGAGTTGATGAGCAGTTCTTC. The encoded protein is CASTGLAGVDEQFF.

This clone showed up just once. This chain connects TRBV5-5 to TRBJ2-1, with 14 bases identical to TRBD2. The ends lost 4 bases at V and 5 bases at J; junction bases unmatched: 11. The CDR3 extends over 18 amino acids. Germline V CDR1 and CDR2: SGHKS, YYEKEE (reference sequence). CDR3 DNA: TGTGCCAGCAGCCCAGACGGACTAGCGGGAGGTTCCCACAATGAGCAGTTCTTC. Encoded protein: CASSPDGLAGGSHNEQFF.

The chain recombines TRBV5-1 with TRBJ2-7; 7 nucleotides agree with TRBD1. This CDR3 has 13 amino acids. The V segment lost 4 bases and the J segment 3 bases; nucleotides outside the gene matches: 4. Germline V gene sequence: CDR1 SGHRS, CDR2 YFSETQ. The CDR3 sequence: CASSGTEVYEQYF. The CDR3 DNA is TGCGCCAGCAGCGGGACAGAAGTCTACGAGCAGTACTTC.

The rearrangement joins TRBV27 to TRBJ2-7, with TRBD2 as a possible D gene (5 bases). There are 13 residues in the CDR3. The ends were cut back, 5 bases at V and 9 bases at J, with 17 bases in the middle. The germline CDR1 and CDR2 sequences are MNHEY and SMNVEV (reference sequence). The CDR3 DNA reads as TGTGCCAGCAGTCCACTAGGGCGTGCGGGGCAGTACTTC. Translation: CASSPLGRAGQYF.

The CDR3 coding sequence is TGTGCCAGCAGCCAAGGACTAGCGGGAGGGCCGGGTGAGCAGTTCTTC. As protein: CASSQGLAGGPGEQFF. The rearrangement joins TRBV14 to TRBJ2-1; 14 bases are shared with TRBD2. Germline trimming cut 1 base from V and 9 bases from J; bases unmatched to any gene: 5. The CDR3 is made up of 16 amino acids. CDR1 and CDR2 (germline): SGHDN, FVKESK.

The rearrangement joins TRBV3-1 (or the pseudogene TRBV3-2) to TRBJ1-5; D is perhaps TRBD1 (5 bases). The V gene's germline CDR1 is LGHDT and CDR2 YNNKEL (reference sequence). V was trimmed by 1 base and J by 3 bases, leaving 10 bases between them. There are 15 residues in the CDR3. CDR3 amino acids: CASSQGGRTNQPQHF. The CDR3 DNA follows: TGTGCCAGCAGCCAAGGGGGGAGGACCAATCAGCCCCAGCATTTT.

The CDR3, as DNA: TGTGCCAGCAGTAGAAGTGTGAACTACGAGCAGTACTTC. This sequence encodes CASSRSVNYEQYF. This rearrangement joins TRBV7-9 to TRBJ2-7; D not resolved. V shed 6 bases and J shed 3 bases, with 12 bases lying between them. The CDR3 covers 13 residues. Germline V gene sequence: CDR1 SEHNR, CDR2 FQNEAQ (reference sequence).

This clone has just a few counts. J is TRBJ2-5 and V is TRBV9; the D gene is possibly TRBD2 (5 bases). CDR3 length: 13 residues. V was trimmed by 0 bases and J by 5 bases, leaving 8 bases between them. CDR1 is SGDLS, CDR2 YYNGEE, per germline. CDR3 in amino acids: CASSVDEGETQYF. The CDR3 nucleotides are TGTGCCAGCAGCGTAGACGAGGGCGAGACCCAGTACTTC.

This sequence joins TRBV7-2 and TRBJ2-3, with 7 bases identical to TRBD1. Germline assignment: CDR1 SGHTA and CDR2 FQGNSA. V was pared by 4 bases and J by 2 bases, with 3 bases of the junction left unmatched. There are 14 residues in the CDR3. CDR3 residues: CASSSGTVTDTQYF. Written as DNA, the CDR3 is TGTGCCAGCAGCTCCGGGACAGTCACAGATACGCAGTATTTT.

This sequence joins TRBV28 and TRBJ2-7; 8 bases are shared with TRBD2. The germline V gene has CDR1 MDHEN and CDR2 SYDVKM. CDR3 length equals 15 residues. With V trimmed by 6 bases and J by 3 bases, 10 bases remained unmatched. The CDR3 nucleotides are TGTGCCAGCAGCTCCCGGATAGCGGGAAACTACGAGCAGTACTTC. Its translation: CASSSRIAGNYEQYF.

The chain uses TRBV24-1 and TRBJ2-5, with 8 bases that match TRBD1. V gave up 5 bases and J gave up 1 base; unmatched junction bases: 14. The CDR3 extends over 18 amino acids. Per the germline V gene, CDR1 is KGHDR and CDR2 is SFDVKD. CDR3 bases: TGTGCCACCAGTGCCTCAAAAGGGCACAGGGGGATCCAAGAGACCCAGTACTTC. Protein product: CATSASKGHRGIQETQYF.

The chain carries TRBV6-5 and TRBJ2-7; 8 nucleotides align to TRBD2. V shed 10 bases, J shed 9 bases, and the junction held 11 bases outside the gene matches. Germline V gene sequence: CDR1 MNHEY, CDR2 SVGAGI. The CDR3 is 12 amino acids. The CDR3: CATGREIWGQYF. DNA of the CDR3: TGTGCCACCGGGAGGGAGATATGGGGGCAGTACTTC.

The rearrangement links TRBV5-1 to TRBJ2-7; 9 nucleotides agree with TRBD1. J gave up 5 bases and V 4 bases, and 19 bases lay outside the gene matches. Per the germline V gene, CDR1 is SGHRS and CDR2 is YFSETQ. The CDR3 runs 18 residues. CDR3 DNA: TGCGCCAGCAGCCGATCTGACCCGGGTGGGACAGGGTTCAACGAGCAGTACTTC. Its protein is CASSRSDPGGTGFNEQYF. Looking up the rest from reference TRBV5-1 and TRBJ2-7 gives the full variable domain: KAGVTQTPRYLIKTRGQQVTLSCSPISGHRSVSWYQQTPGQGLQFLFEYFSETQRNKGNFPGRFSGRQFSNSRSEMNVSTLELGDSALYLCASSRSDPGGTGFNEQYFGPGTRLTVT.

This chain uses TRBV19 with TRBJ1-3; the D gene is possibly TRBD1 (6 bases). This CDR3 region has 16 residues. Trimming cost V 4 bases and J 0 bases, with 13 bases left between them. Looked up from germline, CDR1 is LNHDA and CDR2 is SQIVND (reference sequence). The CDR3 reads CASSTGQSYSGNTIYF. Written as DNA, the CDR3 is TGTGCCAGTAGTACGGGACAATCATACTCTGGAAACACCATATATTTT.

The chain combines TRBV6-5 with TRBJ2-4; D is possibly TRBD1 (8 bases). The CDR3 spans 15 residues. The germline V and J ends were trimmed by 6 bases and 7 bases, with 19 bases remaining between them. Germline V gene lookup returns CDR1 MNHEY and CDR2 SVGAGI. CDR3 sequence (DNA): TGTGCCAGCAGCCAACTCCCACAGGGGGGGAACATTCAGTACTTC. It yields the protein CASSQLPQGGNIQYF.

About this clone: At one end the junction does not follow the germline gene, possibly because of a read error. The CDR3 protein is CASSPGGTAYQAQHF. CDR3 bases: TGTGCCAGCAGCCCCGGAGGGACAGCCTATCAGGCCCAGCATTTT. The chain carries TRBV9 and TRBJ1-5; 7 bases fit TRBD1. Germline lookup yields CDR1 SGDLS and CDR2 YYNGEE. There are 15 residues in the CDR3.